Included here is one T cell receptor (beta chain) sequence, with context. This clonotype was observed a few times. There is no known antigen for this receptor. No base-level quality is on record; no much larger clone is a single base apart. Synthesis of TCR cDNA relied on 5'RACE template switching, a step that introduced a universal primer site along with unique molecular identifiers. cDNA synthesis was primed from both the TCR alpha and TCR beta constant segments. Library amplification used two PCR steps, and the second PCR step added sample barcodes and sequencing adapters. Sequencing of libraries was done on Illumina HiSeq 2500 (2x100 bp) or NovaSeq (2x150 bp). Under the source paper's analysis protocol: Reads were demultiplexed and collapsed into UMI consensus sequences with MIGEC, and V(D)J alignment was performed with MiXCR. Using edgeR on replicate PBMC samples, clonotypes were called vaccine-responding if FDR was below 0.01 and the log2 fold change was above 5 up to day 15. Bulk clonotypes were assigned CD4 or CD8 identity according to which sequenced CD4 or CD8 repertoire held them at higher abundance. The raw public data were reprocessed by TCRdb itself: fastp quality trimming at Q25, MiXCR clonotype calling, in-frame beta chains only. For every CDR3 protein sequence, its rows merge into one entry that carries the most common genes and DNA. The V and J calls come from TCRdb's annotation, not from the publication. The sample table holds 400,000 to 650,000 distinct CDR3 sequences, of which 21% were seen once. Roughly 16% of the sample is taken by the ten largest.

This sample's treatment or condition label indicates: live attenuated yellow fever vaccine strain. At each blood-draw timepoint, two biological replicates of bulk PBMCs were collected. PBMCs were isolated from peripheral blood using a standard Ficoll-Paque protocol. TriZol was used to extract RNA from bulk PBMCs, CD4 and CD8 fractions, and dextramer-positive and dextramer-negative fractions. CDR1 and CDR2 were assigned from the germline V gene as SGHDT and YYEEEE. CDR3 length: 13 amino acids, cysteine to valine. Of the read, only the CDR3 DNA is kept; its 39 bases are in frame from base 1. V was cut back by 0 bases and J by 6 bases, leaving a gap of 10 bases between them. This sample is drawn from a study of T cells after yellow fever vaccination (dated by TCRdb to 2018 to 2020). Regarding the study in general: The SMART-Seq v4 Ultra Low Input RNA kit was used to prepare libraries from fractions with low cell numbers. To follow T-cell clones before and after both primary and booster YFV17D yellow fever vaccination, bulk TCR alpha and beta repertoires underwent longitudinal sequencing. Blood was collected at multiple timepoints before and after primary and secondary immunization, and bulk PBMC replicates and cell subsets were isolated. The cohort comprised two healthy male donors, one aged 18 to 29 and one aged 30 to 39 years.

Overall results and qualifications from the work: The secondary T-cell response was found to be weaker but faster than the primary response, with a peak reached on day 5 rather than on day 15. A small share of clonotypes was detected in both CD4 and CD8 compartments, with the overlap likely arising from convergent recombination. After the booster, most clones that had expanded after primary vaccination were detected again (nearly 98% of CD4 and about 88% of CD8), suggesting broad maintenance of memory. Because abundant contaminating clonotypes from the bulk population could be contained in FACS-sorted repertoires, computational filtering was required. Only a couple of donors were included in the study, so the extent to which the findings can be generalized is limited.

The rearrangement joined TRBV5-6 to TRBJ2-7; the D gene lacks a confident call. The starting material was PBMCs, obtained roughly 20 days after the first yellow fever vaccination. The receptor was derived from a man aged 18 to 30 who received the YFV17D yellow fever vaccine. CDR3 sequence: CASSLASGGEQYV. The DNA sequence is TGTGCCAGCAGCTTGGCGTCGGGTGGCGAGCAGTACGTC.